This TCR beta chain is drawn from a study of T-cell reconstitution after alpha-beta-depleted transplantation in children. Study-level findings and limits: From newly produced T cells came most of the T-cell counts and diversity one year after transplant.

Unique molecular identifiers featured in how the TCRbeta library was prepared. TCRdb reprocessed the PCR reads via MiXCR and lists one record per CDR3 protein. The table has hundreds of thousands of distinct CDR3 sequences, 16% seen once. Points on this clonotype: Its target is unknown.

There are 13 residues in the CDR3. The germline gives CDR1 MNHEY, CDR2 SVGEGT. V gave up 8 bases and J gave up 1 base, with 8 bases separating them. The gene calls are TRBV6-2 or TRBV6-3 and TRBJ2-2; D remains ambiguous. The sequenced sample was PBMCs, mostly from graft donor cells, obtained 360 days after TCRalphabeta/CD19-depleted stem cell transplant. The sequence derives from a boy under three years old who had a stem cell transplant for Wiskott-Aldrich syndrome, so the T cells may come from the graft donor. The CDR3: CASSKLNTGELFF. DNA for the CDR3: TGTGCCAGCTCTAAACTGAACACCGGGGAGCTGTTTTTT.